The 32 T cell receptor beta chains below come from one sample, sequenced in a study of shared clonotypes between healthy human individuals. TCRdb's table, derived via immunoSEQ multiplex PCR, lists solely in-frame clones and lacks some. The sample holds 550,000 to 700,000 clones; roughly 73% are singletons and the top ten take 1.5% to 2%. The source material was memory CD4+ T cells sorted from blood. Subset of the sample: CD45RA-negative fraction. These receptors came from a woman aged 25 to 45 in good health.

The chain links TRBV5-1 to TRBJ2-5, with TRBD1 matching 12 bases. The germline V gene has CDR1 SGHRS and CDR2 YFSETQ. The CDR3 has 15 residues. With V trimmed by 7 bases and J by 5 bases, 9 bases remained unmatched. CDR3 bases: TGCGCCAGCGGGGGGACAGGGGGCAATTTGGAGACCCAGTACTTC. Translating it yields CASGGTGGNLETQYF.

V and J are TRBV7-2 and TRBJ1-3; no firm D call. Germline V lookup: CDR1 SGHTA, CDR2 FQGNSA. Trimming shortened V by 4 bases and J by 0 bases, and 7 bases separated the two germline ends. The CDR3 loop spans 14 amino acids. The CDR3 DNA reads as TGTGCCAGCAGCTACCGGGTCTCTGGAAACACCATATATTTT. Its translation: CASSYRVSGNTIYF.

The CDR3 is CASSNNRGFGTEAFF. The DNA for the CDR3 is TGCGCCAGCAGCAACAACAGGGGATTTGGGACTGAAGCTTTCTTT. The genes are TRBV5-1 and TRBJ1-1; 7 bases map to TRBD1. Germline CDR1 reads SGHRS; CDR2 reads YFSETQ. This CDR3 is 15 amino acids long. V trimming: 4 bases; J trimming: 5 bases; junction bases outside the gene matches: 11.

Remarks on this clone: Other DNA sequences in this specimen translate into the identical CDR3. The chain links TRBV2 to TRBJ1-2; D is uncertain. V gave up 2 bases and J gave up 4 bases, with 5 bases separating them. This CDR3 has 12 residues. Germline loops: CDR1 SNHLY, CDR2 FYNNEI. The CDR3 spells CASSERPYGYTF. The DNA of the CDR3 is TGTGCCAGCAGTGAACGTCCCTATGGCTACACCTTC.

This clone occurred a few times. The chain uses TRBV4-1 and TRBJ2-1; a possible D gene is TRBD1 (6 bases). Between the trimmed V and J ends, which lost 2 bases and 6 bases, there was a span of 20 bases. This CDR3 is 17 amino acids long. Germline V gene sequence: CDR1 MGHRA, CDR2 YSYEKL. This chain's CDR3 is CASSQKTLGQTLNEQFF. DNA of the CDR3: TGCGCCAGCAGCCAAAAGACCCTCGGACAGACCCTCAATGAGCAGTTCTTC.

V is TRBV11-1 and J is TRBJ2-7, with 10 bases that match TRBD2. This CDR3 is built from 13 residues. Trimming removed 5 bases from V and 7 bases from J; junction bases left unmatched: 5. From germline, CDR1 is SGHAT and CDR2 FQDESV (reference sequence). The CDR3 here is CASSRTSGKEQYF. CDR3 bases: TGTGCCAGCAGCCGAACTAGCGGGAAAGAGCAGTACTTC. Full variable domain (missing parts from reference TRBV11-1 and TRBJ2-7): EAEVAQSPRYKITEKSQAVAFWCDPISGHATLYWYRQILGQGPELLVQFQDESVVDDSQLPKDRFSAERLKGVDSTLKIQPAELGDSAMYLCASSRTSGKEQYFGPGTRLTVT.

This chain links TRBV4-1 with TRBJ2-1; possibly TRBD2 for D (5 bases). This CDR3 has 17 residues. The germline V and J ends were trimmed by 2 bases and 2 bases, with 16 bases remaining between them. Germline loops: CDR1 MGHRA, CDR2 YSYEKL. The CDR3, as DNA: TGCGCCAGCAGCCAACGGGGAGAGAAGTCCCCCTACAATGAGCAGTTCTTC. Its protein product is CASSQRGEKSPYNEQFF.

This chain links TRBV10-3 with TRBJ2-5; 14 bases map to TRBD2. V lost 5 bases, J lost 11 bases, and 10 bases stayed unmatched. Germline-derived CDR1 and CDR2 are ENHRY and SYGVKD. This CDR3 comprises 15 residues. Here the CDR3 DNA reads TGTGCCATCAGTCAGGGACTAGCGGGAGCGGATGAGCAGTACTTC. Protein sequence: CAISQGLAGADEQYF.

This clone appeared a single time. The chain joins TRBV29-1 to TRBJ2-3; D gene uncertain. Trimming shortened V by 0 bases and J by 0 bases, and 7 bases separated the two germline ends. This CDR3 has 14 residues. CDR1 and CDR2 (germline): SQVTM, ANQGSEA. CDR3 DNA sequence: TGCAGCGTTGAAGACAGTCTAAGCACAGATACGCAGTATTTT. It is translated as CSVEDSLSTDTQYF.

The rearrangement uses TRBV18 and TRBJ2-4, with TRBD1 matching 9 bases. The V segment lost 1 base and the J segment 2 bases; nucleotides outside the gene matches: 9. The CDR3 totals 18 residues. Per germline, CDR1 KGHSH and CDR2 LQKENI. CDR3 in amino acids: CASSPQGQGRGTKNIQYF. The CDR3 DNA reads TGTGCCAGCTCACCACAGGGACAGGGTCGGGGAACCAAAAACATTCAGTACTTC.

J is TRBJ2-7 and V is TRBV27, with 10 bases aligning to TRBD1. Germline loops: CDR1 MNHEY, CDR2 SMNVEV (reference sequence). The CDR3 runs 12 residues. The V gene end was trimmed by 6 bases and the J gene end by 7 bases; junction bases not matched to a gene: 3. CDR3 protein: CASRTGGREQYF. The DNA of the CDR3 is TGTGCCAGCAGGACAGGGGGCAGGGAGCAGTACTTC.

The rearrangement links TRBV2 to TRBJ1-2, with 7 bases fitting TRBD1. From germline, CDR1 is SNHLY and CDR2 FYNNEI. With 8 bases clipped from V and 6 bases from J, the junction kept 9 bases outside the gene matches. This CDR3 is 13 amino acids long. CDR3 in DNA: TGTGCCAGCTTAAACAGGGGAATGGATGGCTACACCTTC. Translation gives CASLNRGMDGYTF.

The J gene is TRBJ2-2, the V gene TRBV5-1; 10 nucleotides match TRBD2. The CDR3 spans 16 residues. The germline V gene encodes CDR1 SGHRS and CDR2 YFSETQ. The trim removed 5 bases at V and 0 bases at J, leaving 4 bases unmatched. The CDR3 DNA is TGCGCCAGCAGGTTAGCGGGAGGTACGAACACCGGGGAGCTGTTTTTT. This encodes CASRLAGGTNTGELFF.

This clone was observed a handful of times. The chain employs TRBV2 and TRBJ2-2; TRBD1 matches 7 bases. V was clipped by 7 bases and J by 7 bases; unmatched bases: 3. There are 12 residues in the CDR3. Per germline, CDR1 SNHLY and CDR2 FYNNEI. As DNA, the CDR3 is TGTGCCAGCACAGGGGGTTTCGGGGAGCTGTTTTTT. This sequence encodes CASTGGFGELFF.

This clone was seen more than once but under ten times. This sequence joins TRBV2 and TRBJ2-5; TRBD1 matches at 8 bases. The junction had 14 bases not matched to a gene; V was cut back by 6 bases and J by 5 bases. The germline gives CDR1 SNHLY, CDR2 FYNNEI. CDR3 length: 16 amino acids. The chain's CDR3 is CASSPRGTGGPETQYF. DNA of the CDR3: TGTGCCAGCAGCCCGCGCGGGACAGGAGGGCCTGAGACCCAGTACTTC.

The chain links TRBV7-2 to TRBJ1-2; TRBD1 is a possible D gene (5 bases). Germline V CDR1 and CDR2: SGHTA, FQGNSA. The CDR3 is 13 amino acids. Trimming took 5 bases from V and 3 from J, leaving 10 bases between them. The CDR3 here is CASSPGFYYGYTF. CDR3 in DNA: TGTGCCAGCAGCCCAGGGTTTTACTATGGCTACACCTTC.

The chain is built from TRBV29-1 and TRBJ2-5; 8 nucleotides line up with TRBD1. The J call is doubtful: the DNA matches TRBJ2-7 better. This CDR3 spans 12 amino acids. Germline CDR1 is SQVTM and CDR2 is ANQGSEA. Here the CDR3 reads CSVGTGTYEQYF. For the CDR3, the DNA is TGCAGCGTTGGGACAGGGACCTACGAGCAGTACTTC.

This clone came up a few times. The chain is built from TRBV7-9 and TRBJ1-1; TRBD1 might be the D (5 bases). The CDR3 loop spans 13 amino acids. Per germline, CDR1 SEHNR and CDR2 FQNEAQ (reference sequence). The V end was cut by 5 bases, the J end by 7 bases, with 14 bases between. CDR3 sequence (DNA): TGTGCCAGCAGCCCAGACTGGGGGGTTGAAGCTTTCTTT. This codes for CASSPDWGVEAFF. Drawing the rest from reference TRBV7-9 and TRBJ1-1, the complete variable domain is DTGVSQNPRHKITKRGQNVTFRCDPISEHNRLYWYRQTLGQGPEFLTYFQNEAQLEKSRLLSDRFSAERPKGSFSTLEIQRTEQGDSAMYLCASSPDWGVEAFFGQGTRLTVV.

The chain employs TRBV7-9 and TRBJ1-2, with a tentative D call TRBD1 (6 bases). The V end was cut by 5 bases, the J end by 8 bases, with 18 bases between. Germline CDR1 reads SEHNR; CDR2 reads FQNEAQ (reference sequence). The CDR3 loop spans 14 amino acids. The DNA for the CDR3 is TGTGCCAGCAGCCCCGACAGGACCCCTGGAGGCTACACCTTC. Translating gives CASSPDRTPGGYTF.

This clone occurred once. The chain is built from TRBV2 and TRBJ2-5; D might be TRBD2 (5 bases). This CDR3 region has 12 residues. The germline gives CDR1 SNHLY, CDR2 FYNNEI. V lost 4 bases and J 4 bases, leaving 7 bases between the germline ends. As DNA, the CDR3 is TGTGCCAGCAGTGGGGCGGGAGAGACCCAGTACTTC. It translates to CASSGAGETQYF.

The chain recombines TRBV5-6 with TRBJ2-2; TRBD1 agrees at 8 bases. J lost 1 base, V lost 0 bases, and 5 bases had no gene match. The CDR3 covers 17 residues. Germline V gene lookup returns CDR1 SGHDT and CDR2 YYEEEE. The CDR3 sequence is CASSLGPGTGNTGELFF. Written as DNA, the CDR3 is TGTGCCAGCAGCTTGGGCCCCGGGACAGGGAACACCGGGGAGCTGTTTTTT.

This sequence joins TRBV6-1 and TRBJ2-6; maybe TRBD1 (5 bases). In germline, CDR1 is MNHNS, CDR2 SASEGT. Trimming stripped 6 bases from V and 3 bases from J, with 12 bases between. The CDR3 runs to 15 residues. Here the CDR3 DNA reads TGTGCCAGCAGCCAAGCCAGGGTTGGGGCCAACGTCCTGACTTTC. Protein: CASSQARVGANVLTF.

This clone has more than one count but fewer than ten. The V and J genes are TRBV28 and TRBJ1-5; D unclear. Trimming shortened V by 6 bases and J by 7 bases, and 10 bases separated the two germline ends. Germline V gives CDR1 MDHEN, CDR2 SYDVKM. CDR3 size: 12 residues. The CDR3 spells CASRNQVQPQHF. The CDR3 region has the DNA TGTGCCAGCAGAAACCAGGTGCAGCCCCAGCATTTT.

The chain joins TRBV28 to TRBJ2-5; 7 bases agree with TRBD2. The CDR3 loop spans 14 amino acids. From germline, CDR1 is MDHEN and CDR2 SYDVKM. V trimming: 6 bases; J trimming: 4 bases; junction bases outside the gene matches: 8. CDR3 residues: CASRKRGERETQYF. For the CDR3, the DNA is TGTGCCAGCAGAAAACGGGGGGAAAGAGAGACCCAGTACTTC. The full variable domain, rest sourced from reference TRBV28 and TRBJ2-5, is DVKVTQSSRYLVKRTGEKVFLECVQDMDHENMFWYRQDPGLGLRLIYFSYDVKMKEKGDIPEGYSVSREKKERFSLILESASTNQTSMYLCASRKRGERETQYFGPGTRLLVL.

The chain links TRBV9 to TRBJ2-7; 9 positions match TRBD2. With V trimmed by 3 bases and J by 4 bases, 5 bases remained unmatched. Germline lookup yields CDR1 SGDLS and CDR2 YYNGEE. The CDR3 runs to 14 residues. Here the CDR3 reads CASSEGLALYEQYF. The DNA of the CDR3 is TGTGCCAGCAGCGAGGGACTAGCCCTTTACGAGCAGTACTTC.

The chain recombines TRBV7-9 with TRBJ1-1, with 9 bases aligning to TRBD1. The CDR3 extends over 12 amino acids. CDR1 and CDR2 (germline): SEHNR, FQNEAQ (reference sequence). The J segment lost 8 bases and the V segment lost 5 bases, leaving 3 bases of the junction unmatched. This CDR3 reads CASSRTGVEAFF. CDR3 nucleotide sequence: TGTGCCAGCAGCCGGACAGGGGTAGAAGCTTTCTTT. The full variable domain, its missing parts supplied by reference TRBV7-9 and TRBJ1-1, is DTGVSQNPRHKITKRGQNVTFRCDPISEHNRLYWYRQTLGQGPEFLTYFQNEAQLEKSRLLSDRFSAERPKGSFSTLEIQRTEQGDSAMYLCASSRTGVEAFFGQGTRLTVV.

The chain recombines TRBV5-6 with TRBJ2-3, with 10 nucleotides matching TRBD2. V was clipped by 1 base and J by 3 bases; unmatched bases: 2. CDR3 size: 15 residues. Germline V gene lookup returns CDR1 SGHDT and CDR2 YYEEEE. Here the CDR3 reads CASSLLAGGTDTQYF. In DNA, the CDR3 is TGTGCCAGCAGCTTGTTAGCGGGAGGTACAGATACGCAGTATTTT.

This chain uses TRBV4-2 with TRBJ1-2, with D perhaps matching TRBD1 (6 bases). Germline loops: CDR1 LGHNA, CDR2 YNFKEQ. The CDR3 runs 15 residues. The V gene lost 0 bases and the J gene lost 7 bases, with 15 bases spanning the gap. The CDR3 nucleotides read TGTGCCAGCAGCCAAGATTGGCGAACAGGGTCTGGCTACACCTTC. Residues: CASSQDWRTGSGYTF.

Points on this clone: The same CDR3 is also encoded by other DNA sequences in this sample. The chain is built from TRBV7-8 and TRBJ2-3; D call uncertain. Germline loops: CDR1 SGHVS, CDR2 FQNEAQ. The CDR3 is 14 amino acids. V was pared by 0 bases and J by 0 bases, with 4 bases between. CDR3 bases: TGTGCCAGCAGCTTAGCAGGGAGCACAGATACGCAGTATTTT. This translates into CASSLAGSTDTQYF.

This clone was detected only a few times. V and J are TRBV5-8 and TRBJ2-2; D call uncertain. Per the germline V gene, CDR1 is SGHTS and CDR2 is YDEGEE. This CDR3 is 18 amino acids long. Trimming shortened V by 0 bases and J by 1 base, and 16 bases separated the two germline ends. CDR3 nucleotides: TGTGCCAGCAGCTTGGTGTCCAGGCCCCTCGAGAACACCGGGGAGCTGTTTTTT. Amino acids: CASSLVSRPLENTGELFF.

This clone was seen a handful of times. J is TRBJ2-3 and V is TRBV10-3, with D maybe TRBD2 (6 bases). V was clipped by 6 bases and J by 3 bases, with 13 bases between them. This CDR3 spans 14 amino acids. Germline V lookup: CDR1 ENHRY, CDR2 SYGVKD. CDR3 coding DNA: TGTGCCATCAGCGACTTCCGGGGGACAGATACGCAGTATTTT. It translates to CAISDFRGTDTQYF.

The rearrangement links TRBV12-5 to TRBJ2-2, with 16 bases aligning to TRBD2. V was clipped by 7 bases and J by 5 bases; unmatched bases: 4. CDR1 is LGHNT, CDR2 FRNRAP, per germline. The CDR3 consists of 16 residues. The CDR3 loop reads CASVLGLAGGTGELFF. DNA of the CDR3: TGTGCTAGTGTCTTGGGACTAGCGGGAGGGACCGGGGAGCTGTTTTTT.